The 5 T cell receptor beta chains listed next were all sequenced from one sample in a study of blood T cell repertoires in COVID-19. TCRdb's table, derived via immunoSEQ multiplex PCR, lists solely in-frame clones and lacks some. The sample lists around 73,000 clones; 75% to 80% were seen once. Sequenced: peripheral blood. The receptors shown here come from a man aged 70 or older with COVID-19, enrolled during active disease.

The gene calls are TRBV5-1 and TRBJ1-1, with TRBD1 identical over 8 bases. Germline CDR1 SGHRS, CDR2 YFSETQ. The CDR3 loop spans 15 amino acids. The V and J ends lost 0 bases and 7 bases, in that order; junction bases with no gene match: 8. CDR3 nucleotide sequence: TGCGCCAGCAGCTTGGAGGCAGGGGGCTCGAGTGAAGCTTTCTTT. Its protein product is CASSLEAGGSSEAFF.

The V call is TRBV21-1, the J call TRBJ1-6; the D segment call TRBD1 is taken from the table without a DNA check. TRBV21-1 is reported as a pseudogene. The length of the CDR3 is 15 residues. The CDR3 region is CASSKGDQGASPLHF. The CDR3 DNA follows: TGTGCCAGCAGCAAAGGGGATCAGGGGGCTTCACCCCTCCACTTT.

CDR3 in amino acids: CAISGLTGSQNGYTF. The CDR3, as DNA: TGTGCCATCAGTGGGCTGACAGGGAGCCAAAATGGCTACACCTTC. The chain combines TRBV10-3 with TRBJ1-2; 7 bases align to TRBD1. Germline-derived CDR1 and CDR2 are ENHRY and SYGVKD. There are 15 residues in the CDR3. V shed 4 bases, J shed 6 bases, and the junction held 11 bases outside the gene matches.

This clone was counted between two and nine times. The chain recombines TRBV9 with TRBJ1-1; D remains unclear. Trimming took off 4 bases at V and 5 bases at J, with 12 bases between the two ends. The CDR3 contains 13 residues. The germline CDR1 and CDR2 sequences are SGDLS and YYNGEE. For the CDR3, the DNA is TGTGCCAGCAGCCCGGTGGTGAGGACTGAAGCTTTCTTT. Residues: CASSPVVRTEAFF.

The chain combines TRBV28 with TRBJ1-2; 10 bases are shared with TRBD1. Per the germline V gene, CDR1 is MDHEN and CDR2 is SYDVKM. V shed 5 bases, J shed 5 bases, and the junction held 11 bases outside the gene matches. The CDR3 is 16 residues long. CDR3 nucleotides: TGTGCCAGCAGTCCTCACCCCGGGACAGGGGTTTATGGCTACACCTTC. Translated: CASSPHPGTGVYGYTF.